This TCR beta chain was sequenced during a study of T cells in Graves' hyperthyroidism and ophthalmopathy. Study conclusions and caveats: Blood also carried most thyroid clonotypes expanded above 0.001.

Investigators excluded patients with uncontrolled infection, other autoimmune disease, pregnancy or lactation. In germline, CDR1 is SGHKS, CDR2 YYEKEE (reference sequence). The V end was cut by 1 base, the J end by 6 bases, with 7 bases between. The CDR3 totals 12 residues. This clonotype has ten or more counts. Its antigen is unidentified. TCR beta CDR3 sequences were amplified from RNA transcripts. HTBI primers were used for first-round RT-PCR of the TCR CDR3. Each CDR3 protein gets one entry after TCRdb re-called the multiplex PCR reads with MiXCR. The table includes around 520,000 distinct CDR3 sequences, approximately 25% detected once.

The receptor's source is a woman aged 30 to 39 with Graves' ophthalmopathy. Material for sequencing was blood. The V call is TRBV5-5, the J call TRBJ1-1; D is ambiguous. CDR3 sequence reads: CASSLTQPEAFF. In DNA form, the CDR3 reads TGTGCCAGCAGCTTGACACAGCCTGAAGCTTTCTTT.